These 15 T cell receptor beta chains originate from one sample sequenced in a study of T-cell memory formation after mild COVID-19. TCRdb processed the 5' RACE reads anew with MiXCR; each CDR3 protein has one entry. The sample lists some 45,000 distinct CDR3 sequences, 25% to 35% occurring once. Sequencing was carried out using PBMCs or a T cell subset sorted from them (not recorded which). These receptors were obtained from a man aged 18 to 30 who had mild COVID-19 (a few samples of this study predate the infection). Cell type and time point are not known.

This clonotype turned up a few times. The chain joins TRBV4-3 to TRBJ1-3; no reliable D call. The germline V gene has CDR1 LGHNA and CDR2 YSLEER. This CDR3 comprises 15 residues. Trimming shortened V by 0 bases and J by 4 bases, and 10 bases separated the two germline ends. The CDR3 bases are TGCGCCAGCAGCCAAGATTCCTCCGTCGGAAACACCATATATTTT. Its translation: CASSQDSSVGNTIYF.

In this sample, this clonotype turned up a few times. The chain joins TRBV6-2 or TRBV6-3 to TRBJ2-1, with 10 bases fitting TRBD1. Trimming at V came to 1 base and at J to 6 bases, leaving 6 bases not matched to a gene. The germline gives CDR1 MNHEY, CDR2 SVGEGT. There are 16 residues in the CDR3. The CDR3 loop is CASSYWSGQGSNEQFF. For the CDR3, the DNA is TGTGCCAGCAGTTACTGGTCGGGACAGGGGTCCAATGAGCAGTTCTTC.

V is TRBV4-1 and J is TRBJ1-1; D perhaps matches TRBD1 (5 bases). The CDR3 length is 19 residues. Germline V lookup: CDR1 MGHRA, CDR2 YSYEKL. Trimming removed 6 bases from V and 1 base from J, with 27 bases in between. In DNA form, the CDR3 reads TGCGCCAGCAGACACTCTCCCAGGCAGGGAATAACGGCGAACACTGAAGCTTTCTTT. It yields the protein CASRHSPRQGITANTEAFF.

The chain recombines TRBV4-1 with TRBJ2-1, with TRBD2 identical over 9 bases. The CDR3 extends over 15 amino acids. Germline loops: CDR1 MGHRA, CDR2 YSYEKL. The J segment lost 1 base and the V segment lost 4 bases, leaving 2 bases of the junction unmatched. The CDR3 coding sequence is TGCGCCAGCAGCCCTGGACTAGCGTCCTACAATGAGCAGTTCTTC. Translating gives CASSPGLASYNEQFF.

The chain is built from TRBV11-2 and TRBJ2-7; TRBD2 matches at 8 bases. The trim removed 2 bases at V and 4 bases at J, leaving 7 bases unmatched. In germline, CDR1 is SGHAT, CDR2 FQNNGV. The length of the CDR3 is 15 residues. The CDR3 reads CASSLSGGPSYEQYV. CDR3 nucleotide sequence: TGTGCCAGCAGCTTAAGCGGGGGTCCCTCTTACGAGCAGTACGTC.

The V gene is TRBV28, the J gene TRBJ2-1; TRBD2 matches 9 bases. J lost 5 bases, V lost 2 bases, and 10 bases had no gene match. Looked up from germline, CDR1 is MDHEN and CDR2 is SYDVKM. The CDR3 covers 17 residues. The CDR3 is CASSLERGAPFNNEQFF. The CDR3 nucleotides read TGTGCCAGCAGTTTAGAGCGGGGGGCTCCCTTCAACAATGAGCAGTTCTTC.

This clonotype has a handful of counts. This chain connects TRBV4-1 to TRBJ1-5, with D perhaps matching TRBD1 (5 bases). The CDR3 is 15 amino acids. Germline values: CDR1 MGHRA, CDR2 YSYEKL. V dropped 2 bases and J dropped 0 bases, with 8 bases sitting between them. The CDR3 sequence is CASSQRRVSNQPQHF. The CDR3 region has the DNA TGCGCCAGCAGCCAACGCAGGGTTAGCAATCAGCCCCAGCATTTT.

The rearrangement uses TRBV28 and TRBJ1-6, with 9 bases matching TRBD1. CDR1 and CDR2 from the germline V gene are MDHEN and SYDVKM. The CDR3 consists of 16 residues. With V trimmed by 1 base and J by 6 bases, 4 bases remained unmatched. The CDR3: CASSLSGTGINSPLHF. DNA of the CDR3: TGTGCCAGCAGTTTATCCGGGACAGGGATTAATTCACCCCTCCACTTT. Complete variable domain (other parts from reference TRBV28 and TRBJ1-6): DVKVTQSSRYLVKRTGEKVFLECVQDMDHENMFWYRQDPGLGLRLIYFSYDVKMKEKGDIPEGYSVSREKKERFSLILESASTNQTSMYLCASSLSGTGINSPLHFGNGTRLTVT.

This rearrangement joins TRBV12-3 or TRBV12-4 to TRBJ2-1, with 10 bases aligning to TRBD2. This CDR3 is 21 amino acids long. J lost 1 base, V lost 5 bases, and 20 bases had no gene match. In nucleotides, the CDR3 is TGTGCCAGCAGTCCCCCTTTTGGTGGTAGCGGGGGGCTTCGGTCCTACAATGAGCAGTTCTTC. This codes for CASSPPFGGSGGLRSYNEQFF.

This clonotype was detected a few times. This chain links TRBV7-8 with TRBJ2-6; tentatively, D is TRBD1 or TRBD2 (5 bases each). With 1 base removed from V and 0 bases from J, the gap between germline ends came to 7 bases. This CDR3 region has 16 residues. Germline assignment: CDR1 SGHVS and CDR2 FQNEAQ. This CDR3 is CASSLVGGSGANVLTF. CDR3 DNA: TGTGCCAGCAGCTTAGTTGGGGGCTCTGGGGCCAACGTCCTGACTTTC.

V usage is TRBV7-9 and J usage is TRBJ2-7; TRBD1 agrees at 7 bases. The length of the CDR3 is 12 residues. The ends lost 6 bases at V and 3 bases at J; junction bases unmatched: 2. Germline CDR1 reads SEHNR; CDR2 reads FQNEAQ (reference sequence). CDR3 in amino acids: CASRDRNYEQYF. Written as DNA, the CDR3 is TGTGCCAGCAGGGACAGGAACTACGAGCAGTACTTC.

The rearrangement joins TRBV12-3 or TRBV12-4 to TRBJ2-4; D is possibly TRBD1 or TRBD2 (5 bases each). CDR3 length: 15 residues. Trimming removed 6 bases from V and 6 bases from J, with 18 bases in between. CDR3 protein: CASSHTGTSGNIQYF. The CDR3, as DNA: TGTGCCAGCAGCCACACCGGGACCTCTGGAAACATTCAGTACTTC.

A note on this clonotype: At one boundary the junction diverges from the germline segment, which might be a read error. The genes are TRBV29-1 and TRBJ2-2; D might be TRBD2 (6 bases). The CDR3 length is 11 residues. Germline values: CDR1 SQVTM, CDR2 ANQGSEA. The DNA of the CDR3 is TGCAGCGTTGCCCGGCCCGGGGGGCTGTTTTTT. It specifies CSVARPGGLFF.

The CDR3 is CATSYRGTGELFF. Here the CDR3 DNA reads TGTGCCACCAGTTACAGGGGTACCGGGGAGCTGTTTTTT. This sequence joins TRBV24-1 and TRBJ2-2; 7 bases are shared with TRBD1. The junction had 2 bases not matched to a gene; V was cut back by 6 bases and J by 5 bases. The CDR3 spans 13 residues. From germline, CDR1 is KGHDR and CDR2 SFDVKD.

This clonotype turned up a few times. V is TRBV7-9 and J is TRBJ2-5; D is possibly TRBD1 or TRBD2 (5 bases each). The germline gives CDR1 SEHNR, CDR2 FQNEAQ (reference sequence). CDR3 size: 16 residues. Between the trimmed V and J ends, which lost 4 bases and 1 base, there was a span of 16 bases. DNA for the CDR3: TGTGCCAGCAGCTCCAAGCTGGGACCACGCCAAGAGACCCAGTACTTC. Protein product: CASSSKLGPRQETQYF.